What follows are 13 T cell receptor beta chains derived from one specimen sequenced in a study of regulatory T cells in long-lasting Graves disease. Time point defined: newly diagnosed GD, antithyroid drugs for less than 3 months. PBMCs were the source of the RNA used for TCR sequencing. Library construction for TCR beta used iRepertoire HTBI primers and Arm-PCR of CDR3 regions. TCRdb passed the multiplex PCR reads through MiXCR, listing each CDR3 protein once. The sample holds roughly 560,000 distinct CDR3 sequences, roughly 16% seen once. The same data also contributed to another study, on T cells in Graves' hyperthyroidism and ophthalmopathy.

The source was peripheral blood mononuclear cells (PBMCs), collected at new diagnosis, from a patient treated with antithyroid drugs. The receptor source for this set is a woman aged 40-60 years with Graves disease.

In this sample, this clonotype turned up a few times. This rearrangement joins TRBV5-4 to TRBJ2-1, with a possible D match to TRBD2 (5 bases). The CDR3 covers 13 residues. The germline gives CDR1 SGHNT, CDR2 YYREEE (reference sequence). V was cut by 3 bases and J by 10 bases, with 14 bases left in between. In DNA form, the CDR3 reads TGTGCCAGCAGCTCCGGAGGCTTGGGGGAGCAGTTCTTC. It codes for CASSSGGLGEQFF.

This clonotype came up a few times. The chain couples TRBV7-6 to TRBJ2-1; D may be TRBD1 (5 bases). Germline V gene data show CDR1 as SGHVS and CDR2 as FNYEAQ. V was pared by 3 bases and J by 0 bases, with 9 bases between. The CDR3 has 15 residues. The CDR3, as DNA: TGTGCCAGCAGCTTGGGGCAATACTCCTACAATGAGCAGTTCTTC. The encoded protein is CASSLGQYSYNEQFF.

The sample holds many counts of this clonotype. The chain is built from TRBV6-1 and TRBJ2-3, with TRBD1 matching over 9 bases. The V and J ends lost 10 bases and 5 bases, in that order; junction bases with no gene match: 13. The CDR3 has 15 residues. The germline V gene encodes CDR1 MNHNS and CDR2 SASEGT. The CDR3 protein is CATVRDTGGKDTQYF. The CDR3 DNA is TGTGCCACCGTCCGTGATACAGGGGGCAAAGATACGCAGTATTTT.

The chain joins TRBV5-1 to TRBJ2-6, with D maybe TRBD2 (5 bases). The V gene lost 4 bases and the J gene lost 0 bases, with 11 bases spanning the gap. CDR1 SGHRS and CDR2 YFSETQ come from the germline V gene. This CDR3 contains 16 residues. CDR3 sequence (DNA): TGCGCCAGCAGCCCCATGGGGAGCTCTGGGGCCAACGTCCTGACTTTC. Translation gives CASSPMGSSGANVLTF.

This clonotype was recorded at least ten times. The V gene is TRBV12-3 or TRBV12-4, the J gene TRBJ2-3; no clear D gene. TRBJ2-5 matches the DNA end more closely, so the J call is doubtful. This CDR3 is built from 12 residues. As DNA, the CDR3 is TGTGCCAGCAGTTTACCAGGATCCGCCCAGTACTTC. Translated, it gives CASSLPGSAQYF.

The chain combines TRBV14 with TRBJ1-2; tentatively, D is TRBD1 (6 bases). V lost 0 bases, J lost 2 bases, and 10 bases lay in between. The CDR3 length is 15 residues. The germline CDR1 and CDR2 sequences are SGHDN and FVKESK. The CDR3 loop is CASSQEQGTNYGYTF. CDR3 in DNA: TGTGCCAGCAGCCAAGAACAGGGTACGAACTATGGCTACACCTTC.

This clonotype has a count of ten or more. The V and J genes are TRBV6-1 and TRBJ2-7; D is unresolved. V was pared by 2 bases and J by 1 base, with 6 bases between. Germline V CDR1 and CDR2: MNHNS, SASEGT. The CDR3 loop spans 13 amino acids. DNA of the CDR3: TGTGCCAGCAGTGAAAGCATTTCCTACGAGCAGTACTTC. Amino acids: CASSESISYEQYF.

In its sample, this clonotype was seen many times. The chain couples TRBV30 to TRBJ2-1, with D maybe TRBD1 (5 bases). V was pared by 0 bases and J by 9 bases, with 9 bases between. This CDR3 spans 12 amino acids. CDR1 GTSNPN and CDR2 SVGIG come from the germline V gene (reference sequence). The CDR3 loop reads CAWSVQRGEQFF. The CDR3 DNA reads as TGTGCCTGGAGTGTACAAAGGGGTGAGCAGTTCTTC. The whole variable domain, filled in from reference TRBV30 and TRBJ2-1, reads SQTIHQWPATLVQPVGSPLSLECTVEGTSNPNLYWYRQAAGRGLQLLFYSVGIGQISSEVPQNLSASRPQDRQFILSSKKLLLSDSGFYLCAWSVQRGEQFFGPGTRLTVL.

V gene TRBV20-1 combines with J gene TRBJ2-7; D is perhaps TRBD2 (6 bases). Trimming took off 0 bases at V and 2 bases at J, with 17 bases between the two ends. Per germline, CDR1 DFQATT and CDR2 SNEGSKA (reference sequence). The CDR3 spans 16 residues. In nucleotides, the CDR3 is TGCAGTGCTAGAGATCAATTGGGGGAGGTAACCTACGAGCAGTACTTC. This encodes CSARDQLGEVTYEQYF.

The gene calls are TRBV20-1 and TRBJ1-5; no definite D call. The ends were cut back, 3 bases at V and 0 bases at J, with 9 bases in the middle. The germline V gene has CDR1 DFQATT and CDR2 SNEGSKA (reference sequence). There are 14 residues in the CDR3. The CDR3 nucleotides read TGCAGTGCTAGCTCGGTCCATAGCAATCAGCCCCAGCATTTT. Protein sequence: CSASSVHSNQPQHF.

In this sample, this clonotype turned up a few times. The V and J genes are TRBV29-1 and TRBJ1-2; D gene unclear. This CDR3 has 12 residues. Germline V lookup: CDR1 SQVTM, CDR2 ANQGSEA. V was trimmed by 2 bases and J by 8 bases, leaving 12 bases between them. CDR3 DNA sequence: TGCAGCGTTGAATCAGGAGCAGGAGGCTACACCTTC. This translates into CSVESGAGGYTF.

This clonotype was recorded at least ten times. The chain links TRBV27 to TRBJ1-1; 7 nucleotides line up with TRBD1. In germline, CDR1 is MNHEY, CDR2 SMNVEV (reference sequence). V was pared by 5 bases and J by 8 bases, with 8 bases of the junction left unmatched. CDR3 length equals 13 residues. In nucleotides, the CDR3 is TGTGCCAGCAGTCCCACAGGGGACAGAGAAGCTTTCTTT. Translated: CASSPTGDREAFF.

This clonotype has just a few counts. The CDR3 protein is CASARGEVTNYGYTF. The DNA for the CDR3 is TGTGCCAGCGCCCGGGGGGAGGTGACTAACTATGGCTACACCTTC. V gene TRBV7-9 combines with J gene TRBJ1-2, with D tentatively TRBD1 (5 bases). V was cut by 8 bases and J by 0 bases, with 16 bases left in between. CDR1 and CDR2 (germline): SEHNR, FQNEAQ (reference sequence). The CDR3 is 15 amino acids.